This TCR beta chain was captured in a study of early T cells in non-severe SARS-CoV-2 infection. Whole-study context: Bulk RNA from unsorted whole blood was sequenced; chains were unpaired.

Molecules of cDNA were individually given unique molecular identifiers that were attached to them. TCRdb recomputed calls from the 5' RACE reads with MiXCR, one row per CDR3 protein. The repertoire holds about 30,000 distinct CDR3 sequences, with approximately 7% as singletons. V gave up 4 bases and J gave up 8 bases; unmatched junction bases: 7. CDR3 length: 13 residues. Per the germline V gene, CDR1 is LGHDT and CDR2 is YNNKEL (reference sequence). This clonotype was detected many times. The sequencing input was whole blood. The receptor was isolated from an adult who was a healthcare worker with PCR-confirmed SARS-CoV-2 infection or an uninfected control (not recorded which). The chain employs TRBV3-1 and TRBJ1-1, with 7 bases that match TRBD1. The CDR3 reads CASSRDRVSEAFF. CDR3 DNA: TGTGCCAGCAGCCGTGACAGGGTTTCCGAAGCTTTCTTT.